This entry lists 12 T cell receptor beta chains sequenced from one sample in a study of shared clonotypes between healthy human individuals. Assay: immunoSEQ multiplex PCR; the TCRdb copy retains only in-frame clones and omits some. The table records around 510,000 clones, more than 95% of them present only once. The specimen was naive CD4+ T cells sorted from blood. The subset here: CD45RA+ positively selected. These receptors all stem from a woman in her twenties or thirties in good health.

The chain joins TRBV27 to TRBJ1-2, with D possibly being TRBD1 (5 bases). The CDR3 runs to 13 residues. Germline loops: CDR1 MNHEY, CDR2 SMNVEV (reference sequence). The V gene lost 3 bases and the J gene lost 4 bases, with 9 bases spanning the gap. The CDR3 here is CASSFGTAYGYTF. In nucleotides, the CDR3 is TGTGCCAGCAGTTTCGGGACGGCCTATGGCTACACCTTC.

The CDR3: CASSPRGGGKGYQETQYF. As DNA, the CDR3 is TGTGCCAGCAGCCCGCGCGGCGGAGGGAAGGGGTACCAAGAGACCCAGTACTTC. The chain carries TRBV7-2 and TRBJ2-5; tentatively, D is TRBD2 (6 bases). In germline, CDR1 is SGHTA, CDR2 FQGNSA. This CDR3 has 18 amino acids. V dropped 5 bases and J dropped 0 bases, with 22 bases sitting between them.

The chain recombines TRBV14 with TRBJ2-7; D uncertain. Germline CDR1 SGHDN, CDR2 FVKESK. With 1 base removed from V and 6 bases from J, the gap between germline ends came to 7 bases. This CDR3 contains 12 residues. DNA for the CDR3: TGTGCCAGCAGCCAAGCTAGAATCGAGCAGTACTTC. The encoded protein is CASSQARIEQYF.

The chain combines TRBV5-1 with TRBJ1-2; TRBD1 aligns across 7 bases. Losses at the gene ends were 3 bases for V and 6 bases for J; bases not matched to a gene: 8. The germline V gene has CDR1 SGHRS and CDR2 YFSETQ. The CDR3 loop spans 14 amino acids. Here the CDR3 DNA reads TGCGCCAGCAGCTACGGACAGGTGCTTGATGGCTACACCTTC. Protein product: CASSYGQVLDGYTF.

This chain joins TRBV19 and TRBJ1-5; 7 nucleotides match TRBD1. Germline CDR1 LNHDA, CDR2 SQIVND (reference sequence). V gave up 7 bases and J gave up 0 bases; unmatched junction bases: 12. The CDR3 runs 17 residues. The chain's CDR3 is CASTQPGQFYSNQPQHF. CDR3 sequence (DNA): TGTGCCAGTACCCAACCGGGACAGTTTTATAGCAATCAGCCCCAGCATTTT.

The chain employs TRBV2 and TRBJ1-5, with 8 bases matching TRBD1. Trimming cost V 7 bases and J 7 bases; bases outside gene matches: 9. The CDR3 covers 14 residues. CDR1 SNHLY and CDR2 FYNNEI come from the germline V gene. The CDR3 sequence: CASILTGVGQPQHF. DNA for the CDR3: TGTGCCAGCATCCTGACAGGGGTTGGGCAGCCCCAGCATTTT.

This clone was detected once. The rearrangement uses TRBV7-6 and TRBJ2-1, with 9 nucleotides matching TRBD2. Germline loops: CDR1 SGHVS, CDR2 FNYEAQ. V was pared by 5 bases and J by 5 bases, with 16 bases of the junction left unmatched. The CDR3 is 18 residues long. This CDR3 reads CASSTYWGGRERDNEQFF. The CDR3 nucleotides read TGTGCCAGCAGCACATATTGGGGCGGGAGGGAGAGGGACAATGAGCAGTTCTTC.

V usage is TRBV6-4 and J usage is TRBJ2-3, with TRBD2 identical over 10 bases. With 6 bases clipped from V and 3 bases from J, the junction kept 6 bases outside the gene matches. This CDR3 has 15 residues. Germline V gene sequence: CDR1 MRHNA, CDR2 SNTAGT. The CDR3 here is CASSPAGGPTDTQYF. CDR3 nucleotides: TGTGCCAGCAGCCCAGCGGGAGGGCCGACAGATACGCAGTATTTT.

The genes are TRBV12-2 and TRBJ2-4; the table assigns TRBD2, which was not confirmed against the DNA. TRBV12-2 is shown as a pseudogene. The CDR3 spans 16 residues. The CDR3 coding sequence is TGTGCAAGTCGCATTGAGGCAGTGCGAGCCAAAAACATTCAGTACTTC. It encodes CASRIEAVRAKNIQYF.

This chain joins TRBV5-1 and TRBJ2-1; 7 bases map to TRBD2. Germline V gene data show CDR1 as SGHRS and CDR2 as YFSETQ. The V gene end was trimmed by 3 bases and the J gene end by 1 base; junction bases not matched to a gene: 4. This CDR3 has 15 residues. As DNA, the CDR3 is TGCGCCAGCAGCTATGAAGCGGGATCCTACAATGAGCAGTTCTTC. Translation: CASSYEAGSYNEQFF.

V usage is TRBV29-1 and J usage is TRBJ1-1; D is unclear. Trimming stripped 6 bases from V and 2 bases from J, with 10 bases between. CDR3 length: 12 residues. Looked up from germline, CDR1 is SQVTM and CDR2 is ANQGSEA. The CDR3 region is CSVDGPNTEAFF. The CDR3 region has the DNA TGCAGCGTCGACGGACCCAACACTGAAGCTTTCTTT.

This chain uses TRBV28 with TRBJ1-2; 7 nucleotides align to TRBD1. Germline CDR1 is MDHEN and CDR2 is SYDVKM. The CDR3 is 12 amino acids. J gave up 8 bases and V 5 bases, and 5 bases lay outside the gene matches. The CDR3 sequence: CASSKQGSGYTF. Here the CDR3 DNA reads TGTGCCAGCAGTAAACAGGGGAGCGGCTACACCTTC.